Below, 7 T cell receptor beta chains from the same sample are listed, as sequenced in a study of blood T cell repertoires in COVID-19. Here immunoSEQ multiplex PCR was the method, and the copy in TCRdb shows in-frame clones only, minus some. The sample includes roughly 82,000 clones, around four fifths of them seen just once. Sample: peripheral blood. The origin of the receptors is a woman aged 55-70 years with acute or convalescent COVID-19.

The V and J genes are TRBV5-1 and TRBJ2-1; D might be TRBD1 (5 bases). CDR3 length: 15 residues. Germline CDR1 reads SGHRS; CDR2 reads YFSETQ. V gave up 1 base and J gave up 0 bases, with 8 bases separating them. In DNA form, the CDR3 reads TGCGCCAGCAGCTTGCGACAGAGCTCCTACAATGAGCAGTTCTTC. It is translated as CASSLRQSSYNEQFF.

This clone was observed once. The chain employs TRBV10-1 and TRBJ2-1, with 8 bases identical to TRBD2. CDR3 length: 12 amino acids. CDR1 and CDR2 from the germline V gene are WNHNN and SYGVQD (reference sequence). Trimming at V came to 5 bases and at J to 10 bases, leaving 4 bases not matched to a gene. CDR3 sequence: CASSRAGVEQFF. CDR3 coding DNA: TGCGCCAGCAGTCGAGCGGGAGTGGAGCAGTTCTTC.

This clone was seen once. The CDR3 loop reads CASSQGDREKLFF. Here the CDR3 DNA reads TGTGCCAGCAGCCAAGGGGACAGGGAAAAACTGTTTTTT. The chain uses TRBV3-1 (or the pseudogene TRBV3-2) and TRBJ1-4; 8 bases fit TRBD1. V gave up 1 base and J gave up 8 bases; unmatched junction bases: 0. Germline V gives CDR1 LGHDT, CDR2 YNNKEL (reference sequence). CDR3 length: 13 amino acids.

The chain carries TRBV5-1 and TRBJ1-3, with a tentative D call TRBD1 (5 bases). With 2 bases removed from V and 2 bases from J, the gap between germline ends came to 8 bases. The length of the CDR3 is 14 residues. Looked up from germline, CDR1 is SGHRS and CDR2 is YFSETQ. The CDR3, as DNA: TGCGCCAGCAGCTTAGGGGAAACTGGAAACACCATATATTTT. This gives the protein CASSLGETGNTIYF.

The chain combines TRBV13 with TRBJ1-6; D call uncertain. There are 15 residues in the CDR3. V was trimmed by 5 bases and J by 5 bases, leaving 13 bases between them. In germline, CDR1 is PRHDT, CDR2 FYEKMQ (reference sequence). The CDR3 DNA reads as TGTGCCAGCAGCCATAGCCCGAGGGATAATTCACCCCTCCACTTT. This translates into CASSHSPRDNSPLHF.

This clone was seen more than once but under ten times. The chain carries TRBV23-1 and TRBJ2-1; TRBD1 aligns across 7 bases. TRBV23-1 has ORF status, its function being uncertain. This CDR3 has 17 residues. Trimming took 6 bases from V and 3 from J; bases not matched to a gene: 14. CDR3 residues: CASRPTGAVHFYNEQFF. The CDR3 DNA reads TGCGCCAGCAGACCTACAGGGGCGGTACACTTCTACAATGAGCAGTTCTTC.

In DNA form, the CDR3 reads TGCGCCAGCAGCCCGGGGATTTACACTGAAGCTTTCTTT. This gives the protein CASSPGIYTEAFF. The J gene is TRBJ1-1, the V gene TRBV4-3; D is unresolved. Germline CDR1 LGHNA, CDR2 YSLEER. Trimming took off 4 bases at V and 3 bases at J, with 9 bases between the two ends. CDR3 length: 13 amino acids.